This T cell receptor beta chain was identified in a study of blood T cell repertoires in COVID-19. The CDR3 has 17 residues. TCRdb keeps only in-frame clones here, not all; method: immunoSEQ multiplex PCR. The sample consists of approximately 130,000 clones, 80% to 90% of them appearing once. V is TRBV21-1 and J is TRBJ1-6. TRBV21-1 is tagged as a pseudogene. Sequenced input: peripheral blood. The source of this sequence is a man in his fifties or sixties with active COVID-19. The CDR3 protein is CASSKGGGSSYNSPLHF. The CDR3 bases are TGTGCCAGCAGCAAAGGGGGAGGTAGCTCCTATAATTCACCCCTCCACTTT.